The rows below give T cell receptor beta chains drawn from one sample of a study of blood T cell repertoires in COVID-19. The table came from immunoSEQ multiplex PCR; TCRdb's copy has only in-frame clones and leaves some out. Altogether fewer than 150,000 clones are present, around 85% being singletons, with the ten largest covering 4.3%. Material for sequencing was peripheral blood. These receptors were obtained from a human donor in a cohort sampled during active COVID-19. CDR3s include the opening cysteine and the closing phenylalanine or tryptophan. A D gene is named only where the DNA matches it firmly. Where a row states a size, it is once, few, many or the class of an expanded clone; other rows omit it.

size	length	J	D	V	DNA	CDR3
.	15	TRBJ2-7	TRBD1	TRBV6-5	TGTGCCAGCAAGCTGGGACAGGGACCAGTCTACGAGCAGTACTTC	CASKLGQGPVYEQYF
few	15	TRBJ1-2	.	TRBV30	TGTGCCTGGAGTGCTCAGCGGCGGCGGGGTGTCGGCTACACCTTC	CAWSAQRRRGVGYTF
.	15	TRBJ2-3	TRBD2	TRBV6-5	TGTGCCAGCATCTTTAGTAGCGGGAGCCAGAATACGCAGTATTTT	CASIFSSGSQNTQYF
once	14	TRBJ2-2	TRBD1	TRBV7-6	TGTGCCAGCAGCTTAGAAGGGGGCGGCGGGGAGCTGTTTTTT	CASSLEGGGGELFF
.	13	TRBJ1-1	.	TRBV5-1	TGCGCCAGCAGCTTGAGGGGGAACACTGAAGCTTTCTTT	CASSLRGNTEAFF
.	15	TRBJ2-1	TRBD2	TRBV18	TGTGCCAGCTCACCGATCACTAGCGATACGAATGAGCAGTTCTTC	CASSPITSDTNEQFF
.	15	TRBJ2-3	TRBD1	TRBV5-6	TGTGCCAGCAGCCGACAGGGGGGTAGCACAGATACGCAGTATTTT	CASSRQGGSTDTQYF
few	13	TRBJ1-2	.	TRBV5-6	TGTGCCAGCAGCTTGGGAGGGCCTAGTGGCTACACCTTC	CASSLGGPSGYTF
.	14	TRBJ2-1	TRBD1	TRBV9	TGTGCCAGCAGCGCGGGACAGGTGGGGGATGAGCAGTTCTTC	CASSAGQVGDEQFF
.	15	TRBJ2-1	TRBD2	TRBV5-1	TGCGCCAGCAGCCCGGGACTAGCGGGACTCAATGAGCAGTTCTTC	CASSPGLAGLNEQFF
once	13	TRBJ2-1	.	TRBV19	TGTGCCAGTAGCGATACAGGGCGCAATGAGCAGTTCTTC	CASSDTGRNEQFF
few	13	TRBJ2-3	.	TRBV15	TGTGCCACCAGGAGCGGGAGCACAGATACGCAGTATTTT	CATRSGSTDTQYF
.	16	TRBJ2-2	.	TRBV6-6	TGTGCCAGCAGTGCCCGGGGGAGCGCGAACACCGGGGAGCTGTTTTTT	CASSARGSANTGELFF
.	14	TRBJ1-1	.	TRBV19	TGTGCCAGTAGTGCAGGGAGGAATGGGCCCATAGCTTTCTTT	CASSAGRNGPIAFF
few	14	TRBJ2-7	.	TRBV6-2/TRBV6-3	TGTGCCAGCAGTTACGGCGGCACCTACTACGAGCAGTACTTC	CASSYGGTYYEQYF
.	15	TRBJ1-5	.	TRBV5-1	TGCGCCAGCAGCTTGGCCGGGGTGCTAAATCAGCCCCAGCATTTT	CASSLAGVLNQPQHF
.	15	TRBJ1-3	.	TRBV4-1	TGCGCCAGCAGCCAAGAAGGGAGTCCCGGAAACACCATATATTTT	CASSQEGSPGNTIYF
.	14	TRBJ2-1	TRBD2	TRBV7-2	TGTGCCAGCAGCCAGCGGACTAGCGGGAATGAGCAGTTCTTC	CASSQRTSGNEQFF
once	14	TRBJ1-2	.	TRBV15	TGTGCCACCAGCAGCCTCAGGGTTTCGGGTGGCTACACCTTC	CATSSLRVSGGYTF
.	14	TRBJ2-7	TRBD2	TRBV30	TGTGCCTGGACCTGGGGGGGTCAGGGCTACGAGCAGTACTTC	CAWTWGGQGYEQYF
.	14	TRBJ2-5	.	TRBV4-3	TGCGCCAGCAGCCAAGAGAATCCGAGCGAGACCCAGTACTTC	CASSQENPSETQYF
.	14	TRBJ2-3	.	TRBV12-5	TGTGCTAGTGGTTCCGGACACCGCACAGATACGCAGTATTTT	CASGSGHRTDTQYF
.	14	TRBJ2-3	.	TRBV5-8	TGTGCCAGCAGCTTGGACAGGGCCACAGATACGCAGTATTTT	CASSLDRATDTQYF
once	13	TRBJ1-1	.	TRBV2	TGTGCCAGCAGGAAAACACTGAACACTGAAGCTTTCTTT	CASRKTLNTEAFF
.	13	TRBJ1-2	.	TRBV4-3	TGCGCCAGCAGTACCCGGGGGGCACATGGCTACACCTTC	CASSTRGAHGYTF
.	13	TRBJ2-1	TRBD1	TRBV6-6	TGTGCCAGCAGCCGGACAGGCCCCGAGGAGCAGTTCTTC	CASSRTGPEEQFF
.	16	TRBJ1-2	TRBD1	TRBV4-3	TGCGCCAGCAGCCAAGAGAGGGGCAGGGGGTATTATGGCTACACCTTC	CASSQERGRGYYGYTF
.	16	TRBJ2-2	TRBD2	TRBV6-6	TGTGCCAGCAGTCAGACTAGCGGGGTCCGCACCGGGGAGCTGTTTTTT	CASSQTSGVRTGELFF
once	13	TRBJ1-5	.	TRBV12-3/TRBV12-4	TGTGCCAGCAGTTCGAGGGCAAATGAACCCCAGCATTTT	CASSSRANEPQHF
.	13	TRBJ2-5	.	TRBV2	TGTGCCAGCATCCGGACTTTCCAAGAGACCCAGTACTTC	CASIRTFQETQYF
.	13	TRBJ1-1	.	TRBV7-2	TGTGCCAGCAGCTCCACAGGGTACACTGAAGCTTTCTTT	CASSSTGYTEAFF
.	16	TRBJ2-4	.	TRBV5-4	TGTGCCAGCAGCTTGGGTTCTCCTGTAGCCAAAAACATTCAGTACTTC	CASSLGSPVAKNIQYF
.	13	TRBJ2-5	TRBD2	TRBV7-2	TGTGCCAGCAGCTCAGCGGGAGGGGAGACCCAGTACTTC	CASSSAGGETQYF
.	14	TRBJ1-5	.	TRBV2	TGTGCCAGCAGGATGGACAGATTCAATCAGCCCCAGCATTTT	CASRMDRFNQPQHF
.	12	TRBJ1-6	.	TRBV7-8	TGTGCCAGCAGCCCAGGGGACTCACCCCTCCACTTT	CASSPGDSPLHF
.	12	TRBJ2-7	.	TRBV3-1/TRBV3-2	TGTGCCAGCAGCCACGGGGGCTACGAGCAGTACTTC	CASSHGGYEQYF
.	12	TRBJ1-2	TRBD1	TRBV30	TGTGCCTGGAAGAAGGGGGCAATTTCGGCTATCTTC	CAWKKGAISAIF
.	20	TRBJ1-1	TRBD1	TRBV13	TGTGCCAGCAGCCCCAAGGTCAAACCGGGACAGGGGAGGTCAAATACTGAAGCTTTCTTT	CASSPKVKPGQGRSNTEAFF
.	13	TRBJ2-7	TRBD1	TRBV7-9	TGTGCCATTGCCGGGACAGGGGGCCACGAGCAGTACTTC	CAIAGTGGHEQYF
.	16	TRBJ2-7	.	TRBV6-6	TGTGCCAGCAGTTCCCGGACGGGAAGCAGCACCTACGAGCAGTACTTC	CASSSRTGSSTYEQYF
.	14	TRBJ2-3	TRBD2	TRBV5-4	TGTGCCAGCAGCATTACTAGCGTGGCAGATACGCAGTATTTT	CASSITSVADTQYF
few	13	TRBJ1-1	.	TRBV25-1	TGTGCCAGCAGGTATGGGGACACCACTGAAGCTTTCTTT	CASRYGDTTEAFF
.	13	TRBJ2-3	.	TRBV13	TGTGCCAGCAGCTTAGTCTCCACAGATACGCAGTATTTT	CASSLVSTDTQYF
.	17	TRBJ2-1	TRBD2	TRBV24-1	TGTGCCACCAGTGATCCCTCTGGGCTAGCGGGAGTCAATGAGCAGTTCTTC	CATSDPSGLAGVNEQFF
.	15	TRBJ1-6	.	TRBV3-1/TRBV3-2	TGTGCCAGCAGCCAAGATAGGAGGGACTATTCACCCCTCCACTTT	CASSQDRRDYSPLHF